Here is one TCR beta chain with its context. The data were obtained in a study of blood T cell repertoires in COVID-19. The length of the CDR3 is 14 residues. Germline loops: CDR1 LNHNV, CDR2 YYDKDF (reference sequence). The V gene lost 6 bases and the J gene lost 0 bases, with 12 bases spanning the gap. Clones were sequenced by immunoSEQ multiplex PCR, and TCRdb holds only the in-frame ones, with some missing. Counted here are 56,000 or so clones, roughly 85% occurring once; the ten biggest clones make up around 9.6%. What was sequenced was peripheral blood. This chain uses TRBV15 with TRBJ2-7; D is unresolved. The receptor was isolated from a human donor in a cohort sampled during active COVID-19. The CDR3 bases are TGTGCCACCAGAAAGCTCGGTTCCTCCTACGAGCAGTACTTC. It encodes CATRKLGSSYEQYF.